The clone carrying this TCR beta chain occurred a few times. These data are taken from a study of blood T cell repertoires in COVID-19. For the study at large: Sites in the United States, Italy and Spain provided acute and convalescent COVID-19 samples. T cells, B-cell-depleted T cells, or PBMCs supplied cDNA or gDNA.

Per the authors' pipeline: The authors estimated nucleated cell counts from reference gene primer amplification. This table comes from immunoSEQ multiplex PCR, and its TCRdb copy is limited to in-frame clones, with some not included. Clonal size and the V and J genes are those of that table, whereas D and trimming came from the DNA. The table lists around 180,000 clones, around three quarters of them singletons, with about 6.5% in the top ten. This TCR was recovered from a man in his 70s with active or convalescent COVID-19. Sequences were obtained from peripheral blood.

As DNA, the CDR3 is TGTGCCAGCAGGGACAGGGTAGGGAACACTGAAGCTTTCTTT. Translation gives CASRDRVGNTEAFF. V usage is TRBV2 and J usage is TRBJ1-1; 8 positions agree with TRBD1. The CDR3 loop spans 14 amino acids. Germline V lookup: CDR1 SNHLY, CDR2 FYNNEI. V dropped 6 bases and J dropped 1; count of bases not matched to a gene: 4.